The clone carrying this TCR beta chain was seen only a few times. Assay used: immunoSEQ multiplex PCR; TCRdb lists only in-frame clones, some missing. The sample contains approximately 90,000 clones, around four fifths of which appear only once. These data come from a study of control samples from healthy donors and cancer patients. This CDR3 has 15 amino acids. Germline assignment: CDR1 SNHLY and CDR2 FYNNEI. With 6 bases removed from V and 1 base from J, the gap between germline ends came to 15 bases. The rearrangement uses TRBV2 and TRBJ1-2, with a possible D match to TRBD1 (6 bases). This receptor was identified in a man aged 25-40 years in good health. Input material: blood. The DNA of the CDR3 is TGTGCCAGCAGCCGCAACAGGGACTTTAACTATGGCTACACCTTC. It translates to CASSRNRDFNYGYTF.